This passage covers 14 T cell receptor beta chains from one sample sequenced in a study of post-analysis software for immune sequencing data. Study findings and constraints: Five TRBV segments, including TRBV5-6, TRBV5-1 and TRBV20-1, were more frequent in patients than controls.

TCR beta cDNA libraries had unique molecular identifiers. TCRdb re-derived calls from the PCR reads in MiXCR, one entry per CDR3 protein. The sample lists hundreds of thousands of distinct CDR3 sequences; 35% to 45% were seen once. Their cognate antigens are unknown. The specimen was blood. These TCRs come from a girl aged 2-9 years with multiple sclerosis.

The gene calls are TRBV5-1 and TRBJ2-7; 9 bases fit TRBD2. With V trimmed by 4 bases and J by 0 bases, 14 bases remained unmatched. CDR3 length: 18 residues. CDR1 and CDR2 from the germline V gene are SGHRS and YFSETQ. CDR3 region: CASSPVASGRPLSYEQYF. The DNA of the CDR3 is TGCGCCAGCAGCCCCGTTGCGAGCGGGAGGCCCCTCTCCTACGAGCAGTACTTC.

For the CDR3, the DNA is TGTGCCAGCAGCTTACAGCCAGGGGCACGTGAGACCCAGTACTTC. Translation gives CASSLQPGARETQYF. The chain combines TRBV11-1 with TRBJ2-5; tentatively, D is TRBD1 (6 bases). This CDR3 spans 15 amino acids. Trimming stripped 2 bases from V and 5 bases from J, with 15 bases between. Germline V gene lookup returns CDR1 SGHAT and CDR2 FQDESV (reference sequence).

V and J are TRBV29-1 and TRBJ2-1; D ambiguous. The CDR3 sequence is 14 residues long. The germline CDR1 and CDR2 sequences are SQVTM and ANQGSEA. Trimming shortened V by 7 bases and J by 3 bases, and 16 bases separated the two germline ends. CDR3 residues: CSALLPLLYNEQFF. CDR3 nucleotides: TGCAGCGCATTACTCCCCCTCCTCTACAATGAGCAGTTCTTC.

This clonotype was observed a handful of times. The rearrangement joins TRBV7-3 to TRBJ2-5; TRBD1 agrees at 7 bases. This CDR3 spans 14 amino acids. Unmatched junction bases numbered 6, after V lost 5 bases and J lost 3 bases. The germline gives CDR1 SGHTA, CDR2 FQGTGA. In DNA form, the CDR3 reads TGTGCCAGCAGCCCGAAGGGGGCCAAAGAGACCCAGTACTTC. It specifies CASSPKGAKETQYF.

This chain uses TRBV20-1 with TRBJ2-7; D gene ambiguous. The CDR3 runs 12 residues. Looked up from germline, CDR1 is DFQATT and CDR2 is SNEGSKA (reference sequence). The V end lost 0 bases, the J end lost 3 bases, and 6 bases lay between the germline ends. The CDR3 is CSARDLDYEQYF. In DNA form, the CDR3 reads TGCAGTGCTAGAGATTTGGACTACGAGCAGTACTTC.

The J gene is TRBJ2-1, the V gene TRBV4-1; D gene unclear. This CDR3 comprises 13 residues. Trimming took off 1 base at V and 8 bases at J, with 9 bases between the two ends. CDR1 and CDR2 from the germline V gene are MGHRA and YSYEKL. CDR3: CASSQGNRDEQFF. The CDR3 DNA reads as TGCGCCAGCAGCCAAGGCAACCGCGATGAGCAGTTCTTC.

The rearrangement joins TRBV21-1 to TRBJ2-4; whether TRBD1, the table's D call, matches the DNA was not checked. The end of the DNA aligns better with TRBJ2-7, so the J call may be wrong. TRBV21-1 has pseudogene status. The CDR3 contains 15 residues. The CDR3 sequence: CASSKEQGLWYEQYF. CDR3 DNA: TGTGCCAGCAGCAAAGAACAGGGACTCTGGTACGAGCAGTACTTC.

The chain links TRBV5-1 to TRBJ2-3, with D possibly matching TRBD1 (6 bases). The CDR3 extends over 14 amino acids. Deletions cut 1 base from V and 1 base from J, with 7 bases between. Germline-derived CDR1 and CDR2 are SGHRS and YFSETQ. The CDR3 here is CASSLWGRTDTQYF. The CDR3 DNA reads as TGCGCCAGCAGCTTGTGGGGGCGCACAGATACGCAGTATTTT.

The chain combines TRBV20-1 with TRBJ2-2; perhaps D is TRBD1 or TRBD2 (5 bases each). This CDR3 contains 15 residues. Per germline, CDR1 DFQATT and CDR2 SNEGSKA (reference sequence). V lost 0 bases and J 4 bases, leaving 12 bases between the germline ends. The CDR3 region is CSARDIGTVTGELFF. In DNA, the CDR3 is TGCAGTGCTAGAGATATAGGGACGGTCACCGGGGAGCTGTTTTTT.

The chain combines TRBV6-1 with TRBJ2-5; unclear D gene. CDR1 is MNHNS and CDR2 is SASEGT in the germline V gene. The CDR3 is 14 amino acids. Trimming cost V 6 bases and J 4 bases, with 15 bases left between them. The CDR3 sequence is CASRSPRSSETQYF. CDR3 nucleotide sequence: TGTGCCAGCAGGTCCCCTAGGTCGTCAGAGACCCAGTACTTC.

V usage is TRBV28 and J usage is TRBJ2-2, with D unclear. Germline CDR1 and CDR2: MDHEN and SYDVKM. CDR3 size: 12 residues. V was clipped by 5 bases and J by 2 bases, with 3 bases between them. The CDR3 coding sequence is TGTGCCAGCAGTACCAACACCGGGGAGCTGTTTTTT. It encodes CASSTNTGELFF.

The gene calls are TRBV13 and TRBJ1-4, with a tentative D call TRBD1 (5 bases). The CDR3 runs 17 residues. The V gene's germline CDR1 is PRHDT and CDR2 FYEKMQ (reference sequence). With 5 bases removed from V and 4 bases from J, the gap between germline ends came to 20 bases. The CDR3 here is CASSQRTGAVYNEKLFF. The CDR3, as DNA: TGTGCCAGCAGCCAAAGAACCGGGGCAGTATATAATGAAAAACTGTTTTTT.

This clonotype was seen only a few times. The V gene is TRBV4-2, the J gene TRBJ2-7, with D possibly matching TRBD1 (5 bases). The V gene's germline CDR1 is LGHNA and CDR2 YNFKEQ. V lost 0 bases and J 0 bases, leaving 12 bases between the germline ends. CDR3 length equals 16 residues. This chain's CDR3 is CASSQDWGRASYEQYF. The CDR3 nucleotides are TGTGCCAGCAGCCAAGATTGGGGCCGGGCCTCCTACGAGCAGTACTTC.

The V call is TRBV20-1, the J call TRBJ2-7; either TRBD1 or TRBD2 may supply D (5 bases each). V dropped 6 bases and J dropped 3 bases, with 18 bases sitting between them. In germline, CDR1 is DFQATT, CDR2 SNEGSKA (reference sequence). The CDR3 contains 14 residues. The CDR3 protein is CSALTGTDDYEQYF. The CDR3 DNA reads TGCAGTGCCTTAACCGGGACGGATGACTACGAGCAGTACTTC.